These T cell receptor beta chains were read from a single sample in a study of control samples from healthy donors and cancer patients. The protocol was immunoSEQ multiplex PCR, while the TCRdb copy is restricted to in-frame clones and leaves out a portion. This sample yields about 45,000 clones, of which around 70% are seen a single time; roughly 15% belongs to the top ten. The sequenced sample consisted of formalin-fixed, paraffin-embedded tissue. All receptors come from a male donor with melanoma. Both conserved end residues are trimmed from each CDR3. Each record gives: J gene, D gene, V gene, CDR3 protein. A D gene is named only where the DNA matches it firmly.

J gene: TRBJ1-5; D gene: -; V gene: TRBV6-2/TRBV6-3; CDR3 protein: ASSLAGYQPQH
J gene: TRBJ2-7; D gene: -; V gene: TRBV6-2/TRBV6-3; CDR3 protein: ASSYGRNEQY
J gene: TRBJ2-7; D gene: TRBD2; V gene: TRBV10-3; CDR3 protein: ATGGTYEQY
J gene: TRBJ2-7; D gene: TRBD1; V gene: TRBV19; CDR3 protein: ATRRGQTYEQY
J gene: TRBJ2-7; D gene: TRBD2; V gene: TRBV15; CDR3 protein: ATSTRGGSYEQY
J gene: TRBJ2-3; D gene: -; V gene: TRBV6-1; CDR3 protein: ASSEAREGASGLYTDTQY
J gene: TRBJ2-4; D gene: -; V gene: TRBV18; CDR3 protein: ASSPPMTVAKNIQY
J gene: TRBJ1-5; D gene: -; V gene: TRBV3-1/TRBV3-2; CDR3 protein: ASSLSRQASNQPQH
J gene: TRBJ1-2; D gene: -; V gene: TRBV28; CDR3 protein: AMRSDADGYT
J gene: TRBJ2-2; D gene: -; V gene: TRBV11-2; CDR3 protein: ASSLGVGELF
J gene: TRBJ2-1; D gene: TRBD2; V gene: TRBV24-1; CDR3 protein: ATSGFRREKGNEQF
J gene: TRBJ2-1; D gene: -; V gene: TRBV7-9; CDR3 protein: ASSSSDLGGYNEQF
J gene: TRBJ1-5; D gene: -; V gene: TRBV18; CDR3 protein: ASSPGNSNQPQH
J gene: TRBJ2-7; D gene: -; V gene: TRBV5-4; CDR3 protein: ASSLVASDEQY
J gene: TRBJ1-6; D gene: -; V gene: TRBV30; CDR3 protein: AWSVRDPSRSPLH
J gene: TRBJ2-5; D gene: TRBD2; V gene: TRBV5-8; CDR3 protein: ASSPRLAGFQETQY
J gene: TRBJ1-6; D gene: -; V gene: TRBV11-2; CDR3 protein: ASSLWTSYNSPLH
J gene: TRBJ1-6; D gene: -; V gene: TRBV2; CDR3 protein: ASSGVTTNSPLH
J gene: TRBJ1-1; D gene: -; V gene: TRBV3-1/TRBV3-2; CDR3 protein: ASSQRSGDTEAF
J gene: TRBJ2-2; D gene: TRBD2; V gene: TRBV2; CDR3 protein: ASSEGWGRATGELF
J gene: TRBJ1-5; D gene: TRBD1; V gene: TRBV19; CDR3 protein: ASSPGTGLNQPQH
J gene: TRBJ1-3; D gene: -; V gene: TRBV5-6; CDR3 protein: ASSPYNGNTIY
J gene: TRBJ2-1; D gene: TRBD2; V gene: TRBV7-2; CDR3 protein: ASGTSGLDNEQF
J gene: TRBJ2-1; D gene: -; V gene: TRBV24-1; CDR3 protein: ATSDSTAGRNEQF
J gene: TRBJ2-7; D gene: -; V gene: TRBV5-6; CDR3 protein: ASSFLGPSYEQY
J gene: TRBJ1-4; D gene: -; V gene: TRBV5-1; CDR3 protein: ASSPGTMGHEKLF
J gene: TRBJ2-2; D gene: TRBD1; V gene: TRBV6-5; CDR3 protein: ASSYSGGVGTGELF
J gene: TRBJ2-2; D gene: TRBD2; V gene: TRBV5-6; CDR3 protein: ASSPRTSGRVSGELF
J gene: TRBJ1-1; D gene: -; V gene: TRBV2; CDR3 protein: ASRGDTEAF
J gene: TRBJ2-2; D gene: -; V gene: TRBV6-5; CDR3 protein: ASRRTATGELF
J gene: TRBJ1-6; D gene: -; V gene: TRBV28; CDR3 protein: ASSLWGLQSLYNSLLH
J gene: TRBJ2-5; D gene: TRBD1; V gene: TRBV5-1; CDR3 protein: ASSSGTGQETQY
J gene: TRBJ1-5; D gene: -; V gene: TRBV6-2/TRBV6-3; CDR3 protein: ASSYHPADYSNQPQH
J gene: TRBJ2-1; D gene: -; V gene: TRBV14; CDR3 protein: ASSQDLYVPRSYNEQF
J gene: TRBJ1-4; D gene: -; V gene: TRBV7-8; CDR3 protein: ASSLRRVNEKLF
J gene: TRBJ2-7; D gene: -; V gene: TRBV2; CDR3 protein: ASVERAVYEQY
J gene: TRBJ2-5; D gene: -; V gene: TRBV10-3; CDR3 protein: AISESLFETQY
J gene: TRBJ2-7; D gene: -; V gene: TRBV28; CDR3 protein: ASSLNYEQY
J gene: TRBJ2-6; D gene: -; V gene: TRBV30; CDR3 protein: AWSLGGANVLT
J gene: TRBJ2-3; D gene: TRBD1; V gene: TRBV6-5; CDR3 protein: ASSYLGTGGTDTQY
J gene: TRBJ2-3; D gene: -; V gene: TRBV30; CDR3 protein: AWSVRTKDTQY
J gene: TRBJ1-5; D gene: -; V gene: TRBV7-9; CDR3 protein: ASSFSGNNQPQH
J gene: TRBJ1-5; D gene: -; V gene: TRBV27; CDR3 protein: ASSLGREANQPQH
J gene: TRBJ2-7; D gene: -; V gene: TRBV27; CDR3 protein: ASSPAPWTAYYEQY
J gene: TRBJ1-2; D gene: -; V gene: TRBV28; CDR3 protein: ASSLLDSVNYGYT
J gene: TRBJ1-2; D gene: -; V gene: TRBV12-3/TRBV12-4; CDR3 protein: ASSLRGYGYT
J gene: TRBJ2-2; D gene: TRBD1; V gene: TRBV11-3; CDR3 protein: ASSSPTGGITGELF
J gene: TRBJ2-7; D gene: TRBD2; V gene: TRBV28; CDR3 protein: ASSLRPGLAGGLIRYEQY
J gene: TRBJ2-4; D gene: TRBD1; V gene: TRBV24-1; CDR3 protein: ATRKNTGDKNIQY
J gene: TRBJ1-3; D gene: -; V gene: TRBV6-5; CDR3 protein: ATSRAPGNTIY
J gene: TRBJ2-1; D gene: -; V gene: TRBV28; CDR3 protein: ASSSAQNGGRYNEQF